Listed here is a single TCR beta chain. The sample comes from a study of T cell responses to AZD1222 COVID-19 vaccine. Assay: immunoSEQ multiplex PCR; the TCRdb copy retains only in-frame clones and omits some. The data show about 73,000 clones, 75% to 90% seen once. After removal of 4 bases from V and 7 bases from J, the junction contained 6 bases not matched to a gene. Germline V lookup: CDR1 MNHEY, CDR2 SVGAGI. CDR3 length: 15 residues. The rearrangement joins TRBV6-5 to TRBJ1-6, with 8 bases identical to TRBD1. The source of this sequence is an adult who received the AZD1222 COVID-19 vaccine. The sequencing used peripheral blood, collected 28 days after the second AZD1222 dose. The CDR3 bases are TGTGCCAGCAGTTGGGACAGGCCGTACAATTCACCCCTCCACTTT. Encoded protein: CASSWDRPYNSPLHF.